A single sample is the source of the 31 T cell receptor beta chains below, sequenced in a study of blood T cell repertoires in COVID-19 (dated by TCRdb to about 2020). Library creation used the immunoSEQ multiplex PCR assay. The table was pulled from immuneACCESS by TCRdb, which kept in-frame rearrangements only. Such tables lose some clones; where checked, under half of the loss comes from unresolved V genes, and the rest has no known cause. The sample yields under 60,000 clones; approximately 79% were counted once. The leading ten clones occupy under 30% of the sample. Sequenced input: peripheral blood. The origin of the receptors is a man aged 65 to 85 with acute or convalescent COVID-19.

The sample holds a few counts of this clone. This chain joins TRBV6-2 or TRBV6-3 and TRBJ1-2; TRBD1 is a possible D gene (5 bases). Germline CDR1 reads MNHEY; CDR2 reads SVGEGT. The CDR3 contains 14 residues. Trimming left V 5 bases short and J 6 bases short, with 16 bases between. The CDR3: CASSIFAGENGYTF. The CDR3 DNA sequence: TGTGCCAGCAGTATCTTCGCGGGGGAGAATGGCTACACCTTC.

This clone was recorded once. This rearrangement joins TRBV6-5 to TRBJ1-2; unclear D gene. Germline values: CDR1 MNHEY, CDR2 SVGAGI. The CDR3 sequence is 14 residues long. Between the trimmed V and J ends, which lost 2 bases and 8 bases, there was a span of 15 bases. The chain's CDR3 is CASSYNPRLEGYTF. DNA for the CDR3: TGTGCCAGCAGTTACAACCCCAGGTTGGAAGGCTACACCTTC.

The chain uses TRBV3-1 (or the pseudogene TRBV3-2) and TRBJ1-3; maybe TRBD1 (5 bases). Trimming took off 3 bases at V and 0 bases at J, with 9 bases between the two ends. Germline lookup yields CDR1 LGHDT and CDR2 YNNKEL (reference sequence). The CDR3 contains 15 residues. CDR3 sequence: CASSQTANSGNTIYF. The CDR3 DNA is TGTGCCAGCAGCCAGACAGCAAACTCTGGAAACACCATATATTTT.

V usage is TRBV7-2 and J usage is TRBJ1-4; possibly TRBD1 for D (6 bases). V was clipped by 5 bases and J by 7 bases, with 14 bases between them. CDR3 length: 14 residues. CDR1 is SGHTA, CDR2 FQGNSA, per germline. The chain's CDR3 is CASSLRDIPEKLFF. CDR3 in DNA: TGTGCCAGCAGCCTCCGGGACATCCCTGAAAAACTGTTTTTT. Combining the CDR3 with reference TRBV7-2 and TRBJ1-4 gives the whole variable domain GAGVSQSPSNKVTEKGKDVELRCDPISGHTALYWYRQSLGQGLEFLIYFQGNSAPDKSGLPSDRFSAERTGGSVSTLTIQRTQQEDSAVYLCASSLRDIPEKLFFGSGTQLSVL.

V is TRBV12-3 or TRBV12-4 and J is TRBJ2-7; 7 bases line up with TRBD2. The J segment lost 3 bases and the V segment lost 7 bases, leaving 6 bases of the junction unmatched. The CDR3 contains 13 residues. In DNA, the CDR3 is TGTGCCAGCACTCGATCGGGGGGCTACGAGCAGTACTTC. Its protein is CASTRSGGYEQYF.

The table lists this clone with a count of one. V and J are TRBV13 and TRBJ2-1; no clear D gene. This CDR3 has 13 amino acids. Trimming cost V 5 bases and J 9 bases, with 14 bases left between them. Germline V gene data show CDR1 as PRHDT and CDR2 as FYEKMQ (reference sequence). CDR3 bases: TGTGCCAGCAGCCCTCAGAGAGGCGGTGAGCAGTTCTTC. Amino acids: CASSPQRGGEQFF.

CDR3 bases: TGTGCCAGCAGCTTAAGTCTCTCGGGTCTGTGGACCGGGGAGCTGTTTTTT. This codes for CASSLSLSGLWTGELFF. The chain joins TRBV7-9 to TRBJ2-2; D is unclear. Trimming left V 2 bases short and J 5 bases short, with 18 bases between. There are 17 residues in the CDR3. Germline-derived CDR1 and CDR2 are SEHNR and FQNEAQ (reference sequence).

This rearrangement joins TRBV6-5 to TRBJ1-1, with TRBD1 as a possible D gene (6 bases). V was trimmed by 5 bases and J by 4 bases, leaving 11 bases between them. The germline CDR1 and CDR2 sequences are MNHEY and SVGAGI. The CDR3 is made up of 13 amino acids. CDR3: CASSTTGLTEAFF. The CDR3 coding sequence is TGTGCCAGCAGTACTACAGGGCTCACTGAAGCTTTCTTT.

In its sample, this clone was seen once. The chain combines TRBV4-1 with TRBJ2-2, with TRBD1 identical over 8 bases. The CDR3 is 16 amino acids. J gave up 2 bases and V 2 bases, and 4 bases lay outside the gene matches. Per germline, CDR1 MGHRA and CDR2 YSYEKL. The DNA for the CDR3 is TGCGCCAGCAGCCAAAACAGGGGGACCAACACCGGGGAGCTGTTTTTT. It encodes CASSQNRGTNTGELFF.

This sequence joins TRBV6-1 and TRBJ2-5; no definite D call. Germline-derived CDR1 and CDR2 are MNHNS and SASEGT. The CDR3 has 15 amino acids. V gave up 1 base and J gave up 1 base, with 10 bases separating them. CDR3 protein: CASSEVRQVQETQYF. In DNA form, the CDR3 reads TGTGCCAGCAGTGAAGTTAGGCAGGTCCAAGAGACCCAGTACTTC.

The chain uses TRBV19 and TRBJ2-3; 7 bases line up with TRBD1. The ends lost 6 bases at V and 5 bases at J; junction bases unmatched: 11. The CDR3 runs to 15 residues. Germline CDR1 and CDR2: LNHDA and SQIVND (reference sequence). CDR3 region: CASSQQGMIEDTQYF. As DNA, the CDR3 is TGTGCCAGTAGCCAACAGGGGATGATAGAAGATACGCAGTATTTT.

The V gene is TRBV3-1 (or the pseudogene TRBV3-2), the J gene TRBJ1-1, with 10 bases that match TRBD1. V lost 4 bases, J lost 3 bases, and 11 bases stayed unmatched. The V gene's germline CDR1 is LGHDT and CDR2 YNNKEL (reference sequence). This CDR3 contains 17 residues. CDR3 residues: CASSRRPGTGADTEAFF. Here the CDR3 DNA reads TGTGCCAGCAGCCGACGTCCCGGGACAGGGGCGGACACTGAAGCTTTCTTT.

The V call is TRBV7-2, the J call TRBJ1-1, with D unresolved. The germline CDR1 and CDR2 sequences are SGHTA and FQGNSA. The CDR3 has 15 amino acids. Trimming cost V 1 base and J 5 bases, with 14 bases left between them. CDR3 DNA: TGTGCCAGCAGCTTAGTTCGGGTGGCGGGAACTGAAGCTTTCTTT. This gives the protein CASSLVRVAGTEAFF.

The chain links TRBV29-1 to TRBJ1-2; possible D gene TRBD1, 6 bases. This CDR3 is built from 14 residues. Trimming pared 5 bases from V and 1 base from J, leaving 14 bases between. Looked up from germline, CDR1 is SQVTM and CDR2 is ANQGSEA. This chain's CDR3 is CSVQKGGDNYGYTF. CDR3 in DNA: TGCAGCGTTCAAAAGGGGGGGGATAACTATGGCTACACCTTC.

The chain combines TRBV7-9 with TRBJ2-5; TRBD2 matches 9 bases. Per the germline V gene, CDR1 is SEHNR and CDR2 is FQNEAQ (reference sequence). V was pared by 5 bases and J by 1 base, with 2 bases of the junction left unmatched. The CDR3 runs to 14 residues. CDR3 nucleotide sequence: TGTGCCAGCAGCCGGACTAGCGTCCAAGAGACCCAGTACTTC. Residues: CASSRTSVQETQYF.

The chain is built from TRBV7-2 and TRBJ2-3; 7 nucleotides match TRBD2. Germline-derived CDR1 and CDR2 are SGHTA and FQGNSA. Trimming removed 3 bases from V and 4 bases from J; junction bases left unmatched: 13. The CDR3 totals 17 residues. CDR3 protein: CASSLSRSGVAADTQYF. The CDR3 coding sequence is TGTGCCAGCAGCTTGAGTCGAAGCGGGGTCGCAGCAGATACGCAGTATTTT. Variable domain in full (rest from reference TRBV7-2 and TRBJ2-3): GAGVSQSPSNKVTEKGKDVELRCDPISGHTALYWYRQSLGQGLEFLIYFQGNSAPDKSGLPSDRFSAERTGGSVSTLTIQRTQQEDSAVYLCASSLSRSGVAADTQYFGPGTRLTVL.

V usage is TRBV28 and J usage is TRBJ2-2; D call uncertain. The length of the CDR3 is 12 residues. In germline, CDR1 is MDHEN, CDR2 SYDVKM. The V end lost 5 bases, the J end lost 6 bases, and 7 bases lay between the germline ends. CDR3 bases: TGTGCCAGCAGTCTTAGAGCCGGGGAGCTGTTTTTT. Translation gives CASSLRAGELFF.

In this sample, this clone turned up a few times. The CDR3 loop reads CASSSRTYSNQPQHF. Here the CDR3 DNA reads TGTGCCAGCAGTTCGAGGACATATAGCAATCAGCCCCAGCATTTT. The chain has TRBV2 and TRBJ1-5, with D possibly being TRBD1 (5 bases). CDR3 size: 15 residues. Per germline, CDR1 SNHLY and CDR2 FYNNEI. V lost 5 bases to trimming and J lost 0 bases, with 11 bases between them.

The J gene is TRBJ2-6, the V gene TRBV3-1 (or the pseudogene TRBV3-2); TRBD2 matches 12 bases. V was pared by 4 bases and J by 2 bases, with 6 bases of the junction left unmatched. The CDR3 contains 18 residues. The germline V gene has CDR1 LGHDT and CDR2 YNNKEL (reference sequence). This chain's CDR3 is CASSLQRLAGAGANVLTF. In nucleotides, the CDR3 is TGTGCCAGCAGCCTTCAGAGACTAGCGGGAGCTGGGGCCAACGTCCTGACTTTC.

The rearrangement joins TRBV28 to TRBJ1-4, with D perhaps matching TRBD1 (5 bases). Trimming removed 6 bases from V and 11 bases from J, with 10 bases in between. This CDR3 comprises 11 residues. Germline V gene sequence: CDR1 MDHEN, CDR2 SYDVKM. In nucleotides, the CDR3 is TGTGCCAGCAGCGCAGGGAGGAAACTGTTTTTT. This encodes CASSAGRKLFF. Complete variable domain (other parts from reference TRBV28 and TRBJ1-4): DVKVTQSSRYLVKRTGEKVFLECVQDMDHENMFWYRQDPGLGLRLIYFSYDVKMKEKGDIPEGYSVSREKKERFSLILESASTNQTSMYLCASSAGRKLFFGSGTQLSVL.

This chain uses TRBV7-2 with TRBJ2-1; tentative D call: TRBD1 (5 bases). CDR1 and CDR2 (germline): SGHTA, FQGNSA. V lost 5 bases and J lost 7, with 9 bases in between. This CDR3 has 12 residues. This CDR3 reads CASSPPGNEQFF. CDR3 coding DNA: TGTGCCAGCAGCCCCCCAGGGAATGAGCAGTTCTTC.

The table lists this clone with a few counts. The CDR3 sequence: CASSPKFGGPNTGELFF. The DNA for the CDR3 is TGTGCCAGCTCACCAAAGTTCGGGGGGCCGAACACCGGGGAGCTGTTTTTT. The genes are TRBV18 and TRBJ2-2; TRBD2 might be the D (7 bases). CDR3 size: 17 residues. The V end lost 2 bases, the J end lost 0 bases, and 13 bases lay between the germline ends. CDR1 and CDR2 from the germline V gene are KGHSH and LQKENI.

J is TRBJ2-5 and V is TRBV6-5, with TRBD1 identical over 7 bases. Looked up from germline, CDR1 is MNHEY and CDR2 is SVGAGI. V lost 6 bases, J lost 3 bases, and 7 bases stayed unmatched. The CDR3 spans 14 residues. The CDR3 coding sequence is TGTGCCAGCAGGCCGGGACAGAAAGAAGAGACCCAGTACTTC. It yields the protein CASRPGQKEETQYF.

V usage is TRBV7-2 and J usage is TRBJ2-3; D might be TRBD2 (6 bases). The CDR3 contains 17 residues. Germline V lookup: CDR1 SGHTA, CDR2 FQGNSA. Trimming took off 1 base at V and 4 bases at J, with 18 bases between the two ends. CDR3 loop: CASSLGRLSGRADTQYF. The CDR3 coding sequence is TGTGCCAGCAGCTTAGGGCGGCTAAGCGGGCGGGCAGATACGCAGTATTTT.

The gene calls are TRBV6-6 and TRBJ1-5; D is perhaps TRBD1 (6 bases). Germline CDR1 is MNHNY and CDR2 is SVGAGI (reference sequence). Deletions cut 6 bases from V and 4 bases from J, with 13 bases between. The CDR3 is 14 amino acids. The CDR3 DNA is TGTGCCAGCAGGGGGGACAATTTAAATCAGCCCCAGCATTTT. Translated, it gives CASRGDNLNQPQHF.

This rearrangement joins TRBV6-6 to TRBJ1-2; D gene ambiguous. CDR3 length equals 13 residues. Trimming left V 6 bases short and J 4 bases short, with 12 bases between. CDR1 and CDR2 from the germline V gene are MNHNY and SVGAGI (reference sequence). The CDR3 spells CASSPYGAYGYTF. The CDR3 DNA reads TGTGCCAGCAGCCCTTACGGAGCCTATGGCTACACCTTC.

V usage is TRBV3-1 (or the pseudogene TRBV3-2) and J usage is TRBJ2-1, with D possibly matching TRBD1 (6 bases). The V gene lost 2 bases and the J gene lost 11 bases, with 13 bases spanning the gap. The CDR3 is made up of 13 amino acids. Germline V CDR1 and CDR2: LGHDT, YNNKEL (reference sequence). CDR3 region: CASSQNSQGKQFF. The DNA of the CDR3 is TGTGCCAGCAGCCAAAATTCGCAGGGGAAGCAGTTCTTC.

The CDR3 is CASSLRVGEGVNEQYF. CDR3 DNA: TGTGCCAGCAGCCTCCGTGTGGGGGAGGGAGTGAACGAGCAGTACTTC. This chain links TRBV7-6 with TRBJ2-7; TRBD2 aligns across 7 bases. CDR1 is SGHVS, CDR2 FNYEAQ, per germline. Germline trimming cut 5 bases from V and 5 bases from J; bases unmatched to any gene: 15. The CDR3 loop spans 16 amino acids.

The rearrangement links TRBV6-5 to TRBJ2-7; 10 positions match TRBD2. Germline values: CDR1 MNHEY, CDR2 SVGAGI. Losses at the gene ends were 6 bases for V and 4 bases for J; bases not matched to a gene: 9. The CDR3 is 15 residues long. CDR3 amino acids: CASSESGRARYEQYF. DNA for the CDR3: TGTGCCAGCAGCGAGAGCGGGAGGGCCCGTTACGAGCAGTACTTC.

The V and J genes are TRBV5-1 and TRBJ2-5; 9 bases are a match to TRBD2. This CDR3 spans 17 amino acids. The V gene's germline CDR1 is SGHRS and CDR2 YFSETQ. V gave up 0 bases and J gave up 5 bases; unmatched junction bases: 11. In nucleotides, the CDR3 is TGCGCCAGCAGCTTGGTGGTAGCGGGGGCACACATTGAGACCCAGTACTTC. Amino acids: CASSLVVAGAHIETQYF. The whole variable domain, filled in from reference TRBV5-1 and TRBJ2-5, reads KAGVTQTPRYLIKTRGQQVTLSCSPISGHRSVSWYQQTPGQGLQFLFEYFSETQRNKGNFPGRFSGRQFSNSRSEMNVSTLELGDSALYLCASSLVVAGAHIETQYFGPGTRLLVL.

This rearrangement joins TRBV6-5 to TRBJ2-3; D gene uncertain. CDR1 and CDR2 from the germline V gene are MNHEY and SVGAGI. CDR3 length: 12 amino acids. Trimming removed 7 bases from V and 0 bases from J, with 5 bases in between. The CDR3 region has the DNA TGTGCCAGCAAGACTAGCACAGATACGCAGTATTTT. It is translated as CASKTSTDTQYF.